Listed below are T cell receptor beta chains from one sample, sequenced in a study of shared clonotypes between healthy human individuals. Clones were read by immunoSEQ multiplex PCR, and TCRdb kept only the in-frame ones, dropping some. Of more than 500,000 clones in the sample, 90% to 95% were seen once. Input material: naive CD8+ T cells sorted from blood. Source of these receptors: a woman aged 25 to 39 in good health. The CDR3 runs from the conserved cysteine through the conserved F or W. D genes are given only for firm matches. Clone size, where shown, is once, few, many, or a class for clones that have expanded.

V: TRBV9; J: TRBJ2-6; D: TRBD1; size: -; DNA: TGTGCCAGCAGCGGCCCGACAGGGAGTCCCTATTACTCTGGGGCCAACGTCCTGACTTTC; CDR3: CASSGPTGSPYYSGANVLTF
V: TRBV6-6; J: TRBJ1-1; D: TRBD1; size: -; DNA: TGTGCCAGCACCATCGGACAGGGGGCTGAAGCTTTCTTT; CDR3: CASTIGQGAEAFF
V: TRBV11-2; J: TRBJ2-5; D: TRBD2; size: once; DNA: TGTGCCAGCAGCGCGGGACTAGCGGGCTACCAAGAGACCCAGTACTTC; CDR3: CASSAGLAGYQETQYF
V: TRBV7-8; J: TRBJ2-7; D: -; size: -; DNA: TGTGCCAGCAGGGAGGGCCATTCATTGGGGGAGCAGTACTTC; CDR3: CASREGHSLGEQYF
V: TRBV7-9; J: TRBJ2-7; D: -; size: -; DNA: TGTGCCAGCAGCTTAGACGGACAGACCTACGAGCAGTACTTC; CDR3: CASSLDGQTYEQYF
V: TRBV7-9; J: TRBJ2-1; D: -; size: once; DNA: TGTGCCAGCAGCCAGGGGGCGGGAGGGCCAGGTGAGCAGTTCTTC; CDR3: CASSQGAGGPGEQFF
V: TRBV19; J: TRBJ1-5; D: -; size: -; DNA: TGTGCCAGTAGTATAGATGTCGGGCTAGCGAATCAGCCCCAGCATTTT; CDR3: CASSIDVGLANQPQHF
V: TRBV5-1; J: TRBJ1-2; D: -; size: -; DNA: TGCGCCAGCAGCTTGACAGGACCCTATGGCTACACCTTC; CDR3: CASSLTGPYGYTF
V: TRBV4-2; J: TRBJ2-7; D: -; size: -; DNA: TGTGCCAGCAGCCAAGAGTACAGCCTAAGCTCCTACGAGCAGTACTTC; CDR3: CASSQEYSLSSYEQYF
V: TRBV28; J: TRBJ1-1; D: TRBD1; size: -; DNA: TGTGCCAGCAGGGGAGGGGTGGCAGGGGGTATGAACACTGAAGCTTTCTTT; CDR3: CASRGGVAGGMNTEAFF
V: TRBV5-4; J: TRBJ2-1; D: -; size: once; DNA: TGTGCCAGCACCCCGCCCCACGGGGAAGGGCAGTTCTTC; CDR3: CASTPPHGEGQFF
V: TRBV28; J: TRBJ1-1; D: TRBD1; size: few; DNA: TGTGCCAGCAGTTTGTTAGGACAGGGGAACACTGAAGCTTTCTTT; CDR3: CASSLLGQGNTEAFF
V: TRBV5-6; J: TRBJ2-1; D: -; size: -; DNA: TGTGCCAGCAGCTTGTCTGCCCTAACCGGCTACAATGAGCAGTTCTTC; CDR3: CASSLSALTGYNEQFF
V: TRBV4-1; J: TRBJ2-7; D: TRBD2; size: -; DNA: TGCGCCAGCAGCCAAGTAAGCGGGAGGGCCGGGGAGCAGTACTTC; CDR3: CASSQVSGRAGEQYF
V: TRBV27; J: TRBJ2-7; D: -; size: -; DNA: TGTGCCAGCAGGGGTGGGACGGGCTACGAGCAGTACTTC; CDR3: CASRGGTGYEQYF
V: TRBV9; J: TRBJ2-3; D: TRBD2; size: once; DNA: TGTGCCAGCAGCCCCGGGACTAGCGGTACAGATACGCAGTATTTT; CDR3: CASSPGTSGTDTQYF
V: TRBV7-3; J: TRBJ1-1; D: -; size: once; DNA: TGTGCCAGCACGAGTTGGGATGACACTGAAGCTTTCTTT; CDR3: CASTSWDDTEAFF
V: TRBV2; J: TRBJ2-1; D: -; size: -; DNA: TGTGCCAGCAGTGGGGTGGGGATAGCAGCAGGTTACAATGAGCAGTTCTTC; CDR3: CASSGVGIAAGYNEQFF
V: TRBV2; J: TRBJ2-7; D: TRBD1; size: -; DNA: TGTGCCAGCAGCGGGGACAGCTCCTACGAGCAGTACTTC; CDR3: CASSGDSSYEQYF
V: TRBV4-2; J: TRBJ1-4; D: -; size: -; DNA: TGTGCCAGCAGCCAACCAACGACAGTCCTAGATGAAAAACTGTTTTTT; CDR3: CASSQPTTVLDEKLFF
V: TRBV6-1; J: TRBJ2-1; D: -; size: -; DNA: TGTGCCAGCAGTGAAGGAGGAGGCGGGTCCTACAATGAGCAGTTCTTC; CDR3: CASSEGGGGSYNEQFF
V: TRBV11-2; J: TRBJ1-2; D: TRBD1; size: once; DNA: TGTGCCAGCAGCTTAGTGGTCAGGGGGCACTATGGCTACACCTTC; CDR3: CASSLVVRGHYGYTF
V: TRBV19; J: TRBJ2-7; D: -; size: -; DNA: TGTGCCAGTAGTATAGAGGCCGGGCTGATCTACGAGCAGTACTTC; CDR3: CASSIEAGLIYEQYF
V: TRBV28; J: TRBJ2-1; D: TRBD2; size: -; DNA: TGTGCCAGCAGCTCCGGGACTAGCCCTGGCGCGAGCTACAATGAGCAGTTCTTC; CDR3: CASSSGTSPGASYNEQFF
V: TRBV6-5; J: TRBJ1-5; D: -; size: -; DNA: TGTGCCAGCAGCGACAGGCCCAGCCAGCCCCAGCATTTT; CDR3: CASSDRPSQPQHF
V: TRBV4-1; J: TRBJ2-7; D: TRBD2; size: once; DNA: TGCGCCAGCAGCCAAGGACCTCTAGCGGCTCCCTACGAGCAGTACTTC; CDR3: CASSQGPLAAPYEQYF
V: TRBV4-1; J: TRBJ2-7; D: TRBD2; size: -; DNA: TGCGCCAGCAGCCCCCATGAGGGACTAAGTCGATCCTACGAGCAGTACTTC; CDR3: CASSPHEGLSRSYEQYF
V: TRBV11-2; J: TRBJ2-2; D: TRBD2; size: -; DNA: TGTGCCAGCAGCTTGACTAGCGGGAGGGCGTACACCGGGGAGCTGTTTTTT; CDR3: CASSLTSGRAYTGELFF
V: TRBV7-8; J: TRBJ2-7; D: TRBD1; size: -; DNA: TGTGCCAGCAGCTCCCGCCGGGACAGGAATACCTACGAGCAGTACTTC; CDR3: CASSSRRDRNTYEQYF
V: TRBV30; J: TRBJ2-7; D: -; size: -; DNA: TGTGCCTGGAGTGCCGGACAGTCCTCTTGCGAGCAGTACTTC; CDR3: CAWSAGQSSCEQYF
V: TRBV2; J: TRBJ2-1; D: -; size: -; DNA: TGTGCCAGCAGCAATATGGACCCAAACCTCTACAATGAGCAGTTCTTC; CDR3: CASSNMDPNLYNEQFF
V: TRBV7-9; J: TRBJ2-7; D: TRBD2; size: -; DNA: TGTGCCAGCAGCGGACTAGCGGGAGAATACGAGCAGTACTTC; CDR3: CASSGLAGEYEQYF
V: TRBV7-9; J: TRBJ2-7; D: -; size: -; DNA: TGTGCCAGCAGCCTGGAAGGGACTGGTTACTACGAGCAGTACTTC; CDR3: CASSLEGTGYYEQYF
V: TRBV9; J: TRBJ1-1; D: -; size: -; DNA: TGTGCCAGCAGCGTCTTCGGTCAAAAGGCTTTCTTT; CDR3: CASSVFGQKAFF
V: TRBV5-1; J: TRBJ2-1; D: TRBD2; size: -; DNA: TGCGCCAGCAGCTACGGACTAGCGGGAGGTTATGAGCAGTTCTTC; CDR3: CASSYGLAGGYEQFF
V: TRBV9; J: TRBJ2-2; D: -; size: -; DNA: TGTGCCAGCAGCGGCAGCGCCGGGGAGCTGTTTTTT; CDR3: CASSGSAGELFF
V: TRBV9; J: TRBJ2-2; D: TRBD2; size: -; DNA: TGTGCCCGAAAGAGAATAGCGGGAGGGGGTACCGGGGAGCTGTTTTTT; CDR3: CARKRIAGGGTGELFF
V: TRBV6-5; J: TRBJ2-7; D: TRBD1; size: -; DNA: TGTGCCAGCAGTTATCAGGGGGCGGACGAGCAGTACTTC; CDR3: CASSYQGADEQYF
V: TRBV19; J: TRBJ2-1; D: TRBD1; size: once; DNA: TGTGCCAGTACCCCGGGACAGGGGGTTTTCAGCTCCTACAATGAGCAGTTCTTC; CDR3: CASTPGQGVFSSYNEQFF
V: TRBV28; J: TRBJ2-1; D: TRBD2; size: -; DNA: TGTGCCACCGCCGGACTAGCGGGAGTGCAGTTCTTC; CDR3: CATAGLAGVQFF
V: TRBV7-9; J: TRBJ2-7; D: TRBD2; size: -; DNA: TGTGCCAGCAGCACTGGGTCTAGCGGGCCCCTTGTCGACGAGCAGTACTTC; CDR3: CASSTGSSGPLVDEQYF